Following are 8 T cell receptor beta chains from one sample sequenced in a study of T cell repertoires in cytomegalovirus infection. For these TCRs, the target antigens are not known. MiXCR, run by TCRdb on the reads, gives a single entry per CDR3 protein. The data hold about 55,000 distinct CDR3 sequences, with 20% to 25% observed a single time. The sample was CD8+ T cells from cultured PBMCs, taken from culture after CMV antigen stimulation. Source of these receptors: a human donor in good health (CMV status not recorded). Some clones in this sample may be carry-over from other donors' samples.

Only a few counts were recorded for this clonotype. The chain couples TRBV11-3 to TRBJ2-1, with D possibly being TRBD1 (8 bases). Per the germline V gene, CDR1 is SGHNT and CDR2 is YENEEA. Trimming shortened V by 5 bases and J by 0 bases, and 14 bases separated the two germline ends. This CDR3 spans 16 amino acids. CDR3 bases: TGTGCCAGCAGCCCCCACAGGGGGGGCTCCTACAATGAGCAGTTCTTC. The encoded protein is CASSPHRGGSYNEQFF.

The V gene is TRBV7-8, the J gene TRBJ2-7; unclear D gene. The V gene lost 4 bases and the J gene lost 2 bases, with 9 bases spanning the gap. This CDR3 comprises 13 residues. Germline-derived CDR1 and CDR2 are SGHVS and FQNEAQ. This chain's CDR3 is CASSSDGTYEQYF. The CDR3 DNA is TGTGCCAGCAGCTCCGACGGAACCTACGAGCAGTACTTC.

The CDR3 DNA reads TGTGCCAGCAGTCCGGATGCCCACAGCGGGGGGACCTACAATGAGCAGTTCTTC. It yields the protein CASSPDAHSGGTYNEQFF. The rearrangement joins TRBV12-3 or TRBV12-4 to TRBJ2-1; 9 positions agree with TRBD2. The CDR3 spans 18 residues. The V and J ends lost 5 bases and 2 bases, in that order; junction bases with no gene match: 13.

The chain links TRBV7-3 to TRBJ1-4, with D perhaps TRBD1 (6 bases). The CDR3 is 16 amino acids. Trimming removed 4 bases from V and 8 bases from J, with 20 bases in between. Germline CDR1 is SGHTA and CDR2 is FQGTGA. DNA of the CDR3: TGTGCCAGCAGCTATAACGGGGGCCGGGAGTTCGAAAAACTGTTTTTT. It codes for CASSYNGGREFEKLFF.

The gene calls are TRBV7-2 and TRBJ1-6; perhaps TRBD1 as D (6 bases). The length of the CDR3 is 15 residues. Trimming took 4 bases from V and 4 from J, leaving 11 bases between them. Germline V gene lookup returns CDR1 SGHTA and CDR2 FQGNSA. CDR3 coding DNA: TGTGCCAGCAGCTACAGGGCACCTTATAATTCACCCCTCCACTTT. Amino acid sequence: CASSYRAPYNSPLHF.

This chain uses TRBV7-9 with TRBJ2-7; TRBD2 is a possible D gene (6 bases). Germline V lookup: CDR1 SEHNR, CDR2 FQNEAQ (reference sequence). The CDR3 loop spans 14 amino acids. The V end lost 5 bases, the J end lost 3 bases, and 14 bases lay between the germline ends. CDR3 nucleotides: TGTGCCAGCAGCCCACCTAGCGCTCTCTACGAGCAGTACTTC. Amino acids: CASSPPSALYEQYF.

This clonotype showed up just a few times. This rearrangement joins TRBV28 to TRBJ1-2; D unclear. V lost 6 bases and J 6 bases, leaving 8 bases between the germline ends. The CDR3 is made up of 11 amino acids. Germline loops: CDR1 MDHEN, CDR2 SYDVKM. The CDR3 region is CASSFGDGYTF. CDR3 DNA sequence: TGTGCCAGCAGCTTTGGGGATGGCTACACCTTC.

The gene calls are TRBV19 and TRBJ1-4; D uncertain. The V gene lost 8 bases and the J gene lost 6 bases, with 10 bases spanning the gap. CDR1 and CDR2 from the germline V gene are LNHDA and SQIVND (reference sequence). The CDR3 consists of 12 residues. The CDR3: CASYSIDEKLFF. The CDR3 DNA sequence: TGTGCCAGTTATTCCATCGATGAAAAACTGTTTTTT.